This TCR beta chain stems from a study of OX40 agonist ivuxolimab in advanced cancers. About the study: Participants averaged about 60 years of age (range roughly 23 to 79) and were 75% to 90% male. Study results and limitations: Dose levels from 0.1 to 3.0 mg/kg saw CD4+ and CD8+ blood T cells expand clonally by week 6.

Patients were ruled out by autoimmune disease history or systemic immunosuppression. Profiled with immunoSEQ multiplex PCR; TCRdb holds only in-frame clones, not every one. The repertoire holds 95,000 or so clones, with over 75% as singletons. This clone has only a few counts. Its matching antigen is unknown. The germline V gene has CDR1 SGHAT and CDR2 FQNNGV. CDR3 length: 12 residues. The germline V and J ends were trimmed by 4 bases and 1 base, with 3 bases remaining between them. The chain is built from TRBV11-2 and TRBJ2-3; D is unclear. The receptor was derived from an adult with an advanced solid tumor such as melanoma, head and neck, liver or kidney cancer. The specimen comprised CD4+ or CD8+ T cells sorted from blood, sampled in a trial of the OX40 agonist ivuxolimab. CDR3 loop: CASSSGTDTQYF. For the CDR3, the DNA is TGTGCCAGCAGCTCCGGCACAGATACGCAGTATTTT.